This TCR beta chain was retrieved from a study of blood T cell repertoires in COVID-19. The overall study: From the United States, Italy and Spain came samples of acute and convalescent COVID-19. Sources were T cells, B-cell-depleted T cells, or PBMCs; the material itself was cDNA or gDNA.

Germline CDR1 reads SGHTA; CDR2 reads FQGTGA. Between the trimmed V and J ends, which lost 4 bases and 3 bases, there was a span of 10 bases. The CDR3 is 14 residues long. TCRdb's table, derived via immunoSEQ multiplex PCR, lists solely in-frame clones and lacks some. The sample lists some 200,000 clones, about 86% occurring once. The V and J genes are TRBV7-3 and TRBJ2-1; D may be TRBD1 (5 bases). This TCR derives from a woman aged 50 to 60 with acute or convalescent COVID-19. The specimen was peripheral blood. DNA of the CDR3: TGTGCCAGCAGCTCCGACAGCCTCTACAATGAGCAGTTCTTC. Residues: CASSSDSLYNEQFF.